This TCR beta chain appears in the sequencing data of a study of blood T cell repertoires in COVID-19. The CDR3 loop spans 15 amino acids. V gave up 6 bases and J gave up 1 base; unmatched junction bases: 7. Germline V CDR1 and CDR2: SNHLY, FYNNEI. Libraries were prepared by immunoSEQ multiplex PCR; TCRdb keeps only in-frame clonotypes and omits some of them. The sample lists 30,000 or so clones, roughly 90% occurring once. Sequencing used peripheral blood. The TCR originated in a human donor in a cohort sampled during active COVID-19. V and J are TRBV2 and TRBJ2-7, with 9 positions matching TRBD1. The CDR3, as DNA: TGTGCCAGCAGGGTCCTAGGACAGGGGTCCTACGAGCAGTACTTC. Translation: CASRVLGQGSYEQYF.